Shown below are 29 T cell receptor beta chains from a single sample sequenced in a study of blood T cell repertoires in COVID-19. The assay was immunoSEQ multiplex PCR, and TCRdb's table has in-frame clones only and misses some. This repertoire shows about 150,000 clones, approximately 88% found once; its top ten account for roughly an eighth. Sequences were obtained from peripheral blood. The receptors shown here come from a man aged 18 to 29 with active or convalescent COVID-19.

The rearrangement links TRBV27 to TRBJ2-3; 13 bases match TRBD2. CDR1 is MNHEY and CDR2 is SMNVEV in the germline V gene (reference sequence). With V trimmed by 4 bases and J by 2 bases, 6 bases remained unmatched. This CDR3 spans 17 amino acids. The CDR3 bases are TGTGCCAGCAGTTCGCCGACTAGCGGGGGGAACACAGATACGCAGTATTTT. Amino acids: CASSSPTSGGNTDTQYF.

The chain uses TRBV5-1 and TRBJ1-3; 7 bases are shared with TRBD1. Germline V gives CDR1 SGHRS, CDR2 YFSETQ. V lost 3 bases to trimming and J lost 2 bases; unmatched junction nucleotides: 2. This CDR3 comprises 14 residues. The CDR3 region has the DNA TGCGCCAGCAGCTACACAGGGGCTGGAAACACCATATATTTT. It is translated as CASSYTGAGNTIYF.

The chain links TRBV7-2 to TRBJ2-3; 9 bases match TRBD2. The V gene's germline CDR1 is SGHTA and CDR2 FQGNSA. V trimming: 6 bases; J trimming: 3 bases; junction bases outside the gene matches: 7. The CDR3 is 15 amino acids. CDR3 nucleotides: TGTGCCAGCAGTGCCTCTAGCGGGGCGACAGATACGCAGTATTTT. Amino acid sequence: CASSASSGATDTQYF.

The rearrangement uses TRBV6-5 and TRBJ2-2; D is possibly TRBD1 (5 bases). From germline, CDR1 is MNHEY and CDR2 SVGAGI. This CDR3 spans 16 amino acids. Trimming cost V 4 bases and J 0 bases, with 12 bases left between them. The CDR3 nucleotides are TGTGCCAGCAGTTCCCACGTCAGGGCGAACACCGGGGAGCTGTTTTTT. Encoded protein: CASSSHVRANTGELFF.

This sequence joins TRBV30 and TRBJ2-1, with TRBD2 matching over 9 bases. The J segment lost 8 bases and the V segment lost 5 bases, leaving 1 base of the junction unmatched. In germline, CDR1 is GTSNPN, CDR2 SVGIG (reference sequence). This CDR3 has 11 amino acids. This CDR3 is CAWGTSHEQFF. As DNA, the CDR3 is TGTGCCTGGGGGACTAGCCATGAGCAGTTCTTC.

This chain connects TRBV28 to TRBJ1-4; TRBD1 might be the D (6 bases). The CDR3 runs 16 residues. V dropped 6 bases and J dropped 8 bases, with 22 bases sitting between them. Germline V gene data show CDR1 as MDHEN and CDR2 as SYDVKM. The CDR3 sequence: CASRPTTGTRVEKLFF. CDR3 DNA sequence: TGTGCCAGCAGGCCTACCACCGGGACACGGGTCGAAAAACTGTTTTTT.

The chain combines TRBV24-1 with TRBJ1-5; possible D gene TRBD1, 6 bases. There are 15 residues in the CDR3. Germline loops: CDR1 KGHDR, CDR2 SFDVKD. V lost 6 bases and J lost 3, with 14 bases in between. The CDR3 spells CATSFQGRDNQPQHF. CDR3 DNA: TGTGCCACCAGTTTTCAGGGGAGAGACAATCAGCCCCAGCATTTT.

The chain uses TRBV28 and TRBJ2-5; 9 positions agree with TRBD2. Germline V CDR1 and CDR2: MDHEN, SYDVKM. The CDR3 has 18 residues. J lost 4 bases, V lost 3 bases, and 15 bases had no gene match. CDR3 in amino acids: CASSFQNSIAGVRETQYF. In DNA form, the CDR3 reads TGTGCCAGCAGTTTCCAGAATTCAATAGCGGGAGTTAGAGAGACCCAGTACTTC.

The V call is TRBV7-9, the J call TRBJ2-3; 8 bases match TRBD1. This CDR3 has 15 amino acids. Germline loops: CDR1 SEHNR, CDR2 FQNEAQ (reference sequence). The ends lost 1 base at V and 5 bases at J; junction bases unmatched: 5. CDR3 nucleotide sequence: TGTGCCAGCAGCTTAGGGTCAGGGGGCCTAGATACGCAGTATTTT. As protein: CASSLGSGGLDTQYF.

V gene TRBV30 combines with J gene TRBJ1-4; D perhaps matches TRBD1 (6 bases). The CDR3 totals 13 residues. Per germline, CDR1 GTSNPN and CDR2 SVGIG (reference sequence). Trimming removed 5 bases at V and 5 bases at J, with 12 bases between. The CDR3 loop reads CAWATGRNEKLFF. CDR3 in DNA: TGTGCCTGGGCCACAGGGCGGAATGAAAAACTGTTTTTT.

The gene calls are TRBV4-1 and TRBJ1-1; 7 nucleotides match TRBD1. Germline V gene sequence: CDR1 MGHRA, CDR2 YSYEKL. The V gene end was trimmed by 10 bases and the J gene end by 5 bases; junction bases not matched to a gene: 10. The CDR3 loop spans 13 amino acids. CDR3 loop: CATSTGIKTEAFF. DNA for the CDR3: TGCGCCACCTCGACAGGGATCAAGACTGAAGCTTTCTTT.

This clone was observed a few times. The chain combines TRBV19 with TRBJ1-1; D unresolved. The CDR3 is 15 residues long. Germline loops: CDR1 LNHDA, CDR2 SQIVND (reference sequence). The ends were cut back, 9 bases at V and 7 bases at J, with 24 bases in the middle. Here the CDR3 reads CASLRRLGGLLEAFF. The CDR3 DNA sequence: TGTGCCAGCCTCCGGCGGTTGGGTGGTCTGCTTGAAGCTTTCTTT.

The J gene is TRBJ2-7, the V gene TRBV3-1 (or the pseudogene TRBV3-2), with TRBD2 identical over 7 bases. Germline loops: CDR1 LGHDT, CDR2 YNNKEL (reference sequence). The V gene end was trimmed by 7 bases and the J gene end by 0 bases; junction bases not matched to a gene: 3. This CDR3 is 13 amino acids long. CDR3 in amino acids: CASTGGGSYEQYF. In DNA form, the CDR3 reads TGTGCCAGCACTGGGGGGGGCTCCTACGAGCAGTACTTC.

The chain has TRBV10-1 and TRBJ2-2, with TRBD1 matching over 9 bases. The CDR3 extends over 15 amino acids. With V trimmed by 6 bases and J by 3 bases, 5 bases remained unmatched. Germline V gene sequence: CDR1 WNHNN, CDR2 SYGVQD (reference sequence). The CDR3 nucleotides are TGCGCCAGCAGGGACCGACAGGGGGACACCGGGGAGCTGTTTTTT. Translation gives CASRDRQGDTGELFF.

V is TRBV30 and J is TRBJ2-7; 9 nucleotides align to TRBD1. Per germline, CDR1 GTSNPN and CDR2 SVGIG (reference sequence). Trimming took 2 bases from V and 4 from J; bases not matched to a gene: 6. This CDR3 is 14 amino acids long. The chain's CDR3 is CAWSRDRVEYEQYF. The CDR3 nucleotides read TGTGCCTGGAGTAGGGACAGGGTAGAGTACGAGCAGTACTTC.

V usage is TRBV7-9 and J usage is TRBJ2-1; D uncertain. The CDR3 loop spans 12 amino acids. Germline V gene data show CDR1 as SEHNR and CDR2 as FQNEAQ (reference sequence). V lost 3 bases and J lost 6, with 6 bases in between. The CDR3 nucleotides are TGTGCCAGCAGCTTCACAACCAATGAGCAGTTCTTC. This translates into CASSFTTNEQFF. Drawing the rest from reference TRBV7-9 and TRBJ2-1, the complete variable domain is DTGVSQNPRHKITKRGQNVTFRCDPISEHNRLYWYRQTLGQGPEFLTYFQNEAQLEKSRLLSDRFSAERPKGSFSTLEIQRTEQGDSAMYLCASSFTTNEQFFGPGTRLTVL.

The count of this clone is one. The CDR3 sequence: CASNSPTVSTDTQYF. The CDR3 coding sequence is TGTGCCAGCAATAGTCCGACAGTTAGCACAGATACGCAGTATTTT. The J gene is TRBJ2-3, the V gene TRBV28; D may be TRBD1 (5 bases). This CDR3 comprises 15 residues. V gave up 7 bases and J gave up 0 bases, with 14 bases separating them. Germline lookup yields CDR1 MDHEN and CDR2 SYDVKM.

This clone was picked up a small number of times. The gene calls are TRBV5-6 and TRBJ1-2; D is ambiguous. V was clipped by 4 bases and J by 4 bases, with 5 bases between them. The V gene's germline CDR1 is SGHDT and CDR2 YYEEEE. The CDR3 has 11 amino acids. The DNA for the CDR3 is TGTGCCAGCAGCCCAGGCTATGGCTACACCTTC. Its translation is CASSPGYGYTF.

The chain links TRBV6-5 to TRBJ2-7; 7 bases align to TRBD1. CDR3 length: 14 amino acids. CDR1 MNHEY and CDR2 SVGAGI come from the germline V gene. V gave up 4 bases and J gave up 0 bases; unmatched junction bases: 3. CDR3 residues: CASSSGTASYEQYF. The CDR3, as DNA: TGTGCCAGCAGTTCGGGGACAGCCTCCTACGAGCAGTACTTC.

CDR3 sequence (DNA): TGTGCCAGCAGCCAAAACCGACAGGAAGCCCAGTACTTC. As protein: CASSQNRQEAQYF. This chain connects TRBV3-1 (or the pseudogene TRBV3-2) to TRBJ2-5; TRBD1 is a possible D gene (6 bases). CDR3 length equals 13 residues. Trimming left V 2 bases short and J 9 bases short, with 13 bases between. CDR1 and CDR2 (germline): LGHDT, YNNKEL (reference sequence).

The chain carries TRBV4-1 and TRBJ2-5, with TRBD2 as a possible D gene (6 bases). Per germline, CDR1 MGHRA and CDR2 YSYEKL. V lost 3 bases, J lost 2 bases, and 13 bases lay in between. The CDR3 is 15 residues long. The CDR3 here is CASSHGRTIQETQYF. DNA of the CDR3: TGCGCCAGCAGCCACGGTCGGACTATTCAAGAGACCCAGTACTTC.

The genes are TRBV3-1 (or the pseudogene TRBV3-2) and TRBJ2-2, with TRBD2 matching 11 bases. CDR3 length: 17 amino acids. With 2 bases clipped from V and 6 bases from J, the junction kept 8 bases outside the gene matches. Germline V lookup: CDR1 LGHDT, CDR2 YNNKEL (reference sequence). CDR3 sequence (DNA): TGTGCCAGCAGCCAAACCGGAACTAGCGGGAGTTCCGGGGAGCTGTTTTTT. It codes for CASSQTGTSGSSGELFF.

This chain joins TRBV2 and TRBJ1-2, with D possibly TRBD1 on 6 matching bases. Germline CDR1 SNHLY, CDR2 FYNNEI. The CDR3 loop spans 13 amino acids. V lost 8 bases and J lost 4, with 14 bases in between. The CDR3 DNA reads TGTGCCAGCGTAATCCCAGGGGCCTATGGCTACACCTTC. It encodes CASVIPGAYGYTF.

This clone occurred once. This chain links TRBV5-1 with TRBJ2-7, with 10 bases fitting TRBD1. The J segment lost 3 bases and the V segment lost 0 bases, leaving 3 bases of the junction unmatched. Germline V lookup: CDR1 SGHRS, CDR2 YFSETQ. CDR3 length: 15 amino acids. CDR3 nucleotides: TGCGCCAGCAGCTTGGCCGGGACAGGGGACTACGAGCAGTACTTC. It yields the protein CASSLAGTGDYEQYF.

The V and J genes are TRBV12-3 or TRBV12-4 and TRBJ1-1; the D gene is possibly TRBD1 (5 bases). The CDR3 has 12 amino acids. V was pared by 1 base and J by 7 bases, with 7 bases between. The CDR3 sequence: CASSLGRGEAFF. For the CDR3, the DNA is TGTGCCAGCAGTTTAGGGAGGGGTGAAGCTTTCTTT.

The gene calls are TRBV7-2 and TRBJ2-7; the D gene is possibly TRBD1 (6 bases). Germline CDR1 SGHTA, CDR2 FQGNSA. There are 14 residues in the CDR3. V gave up 5 bases and J gave up 0 bases, with 11 bases separating them. CDR3 coding DNA: TGTGCCAGCAGCGTTAGGACAGACTCCTACGAGCAGTACTTC. It translates to CASSVRTDSYEQYF.

The chain has TRBV2 and TRBJ2-1, with 9 bases identical to TRBD2. The CDR3 is made up of 15 amino acids. The germline CDR1 and CDR2 sequences are SNHLY and FYNNEI. Trimming cost V 4 bases and J 5 bases; bases outside gene matches: 6. The CDR3 coding sequence is TGTGCCAGCAGTGGCGGGAGGGCCCCACACAATGAGCAGTTCTTC. Its translation: CASSGGRAPHNEQFF.

This clone came up once. The V call is TRBV6-5, the J call TRBJ2-7; 9 bases map to TRBD1. The J segment lost 2 bases and the V segment lost 6 bases, leaving 5 bases of the junction unmatched. The V gene's germline CDR1 is MNHEY and CDR2 SVGAGI. The CDR3 totals 14 residues. The CDR3 sequence is CASSPGQGTYEQYF. CDR3 nucleotide sequence: TGTGCCAGCAGCCCGGGACAGGGAACCTACGAGCAGTACTTC.

This sequence joins TRBV3-1 (or the pseudogene TRBV3-2) and TRBJ1-2; perhaps TRBD1 as D (5 bases). V shed 2 bases and J shed 4 bases, with 14 bases lying between them. The CDR3 loop spans 15 amino acids. The germline gives CDR1 LGHDT, CDR2 YNNKEL (reference sequence). The CDR3 reads CASSQLTRGGYGYTF. DNA for the CDR3: TGTGCCAGCAGCCAACTGACCCGCGGGGGCTATGGCTACACCTTC.